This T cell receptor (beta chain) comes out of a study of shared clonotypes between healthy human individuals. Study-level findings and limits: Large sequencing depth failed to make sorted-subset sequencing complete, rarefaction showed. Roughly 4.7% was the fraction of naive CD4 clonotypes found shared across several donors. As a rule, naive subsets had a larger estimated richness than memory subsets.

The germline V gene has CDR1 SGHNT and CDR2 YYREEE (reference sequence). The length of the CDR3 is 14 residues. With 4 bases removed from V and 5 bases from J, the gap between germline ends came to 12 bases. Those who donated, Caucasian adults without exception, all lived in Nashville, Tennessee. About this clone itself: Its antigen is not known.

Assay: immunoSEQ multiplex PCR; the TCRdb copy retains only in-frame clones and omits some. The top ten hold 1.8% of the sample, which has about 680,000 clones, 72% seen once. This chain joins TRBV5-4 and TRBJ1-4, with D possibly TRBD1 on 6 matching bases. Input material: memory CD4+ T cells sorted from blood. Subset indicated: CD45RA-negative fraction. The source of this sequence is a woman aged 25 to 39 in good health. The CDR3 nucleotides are TGTGCCAGCAGCGGAGGGGGTCCCAATGAAAAACTGTTTTTT. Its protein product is CASSGGGPNEKLFF.